In its sample, the clone carrying this TCR beta chain was seen a few times. The CDR3 covers 18 residues. Losses at the gene ends were 4 bases for V and 3 bases for J; bases not matched to a gene: 12. CDR1 and CDR2 from the germline V gene are SGHVS and FQNEAQ. This sample is part of a study of T cells in Graves' hyperthyroidism and ophthalmopathy. TCR beta CDR3 regions were amplified from RNA transcripts. RT-PCR in the first round (using the HTBI primer set) targeted the TCR CDR3. In TCRdb, the multiplex PCR reads were re-called with MiXCR into one record per CDR3 protein. The sample has more than 550,000 distinct CDR3 sequences, around 20% seen once.

The source is a woman between 45 and 65 years old with Graves' hyperthyroidism that later progressed to Graves' ophthalmopathy. The genes are TRBV7-8 and TRBJ2-2; 9 nucleotides agree with TRBD1. Sequences were obtained from blood. This CDR3 is CASSWDRASGLDTGELFF. Here the CDR3 DNA reads TGTGCCAGCAGCTGGGACAGGGCGTCGGGTTTGGACACCGGGGAGCTGTTTTTT.